The text below deals with one TCR beta chain. As yet, its antigen is unknown. This specimen comes from a study of T cell responses to AZD1222 COVID-19 vaccine. Findings and limits, study-wide: Increases in Spike-specific TCR breadth and depth were seen after two AZD1222 doses.

Only in-frame clones appear in the TCRdb table, and some are missing; sequencing was by immunoSEQ multiplex PCR. The profile shows some 96,000 clones, about 87% of them singletons. The specimen was peripheral blood, collected on day 0 of AZD1222 vaccination. This TCR derives from an adult in good health.

This CDR3 reads CASSQDTTPGTEAFF. The CDR3 DNA follows: TGCGCCAGCAGCCAAGATACCACGCCGGGGACTGAAGCTTTCTTT. This chain links TRBV4-1 with TRBJ1-1; D is unclear. The V end lost 0 bases, the J end lost 5 bases, and 13 bases lay between the germline ends. The CDR3 has 15 residues. Germline V gives CDR1 MGHRA, CDR2 YSYEKL.